Following are 5 T cell receptor beta chains from one sample sequenced in a study of T cell repertoires in cytomegalovirus infection. The antigens of these receptors remain unknown. Using its own MiXCR run on the reads, TCRdb lists one record per CDR3 protein. The profile shows under 90,000 distinct CDR3 sequences, around 21% of them singletons. The sequenced sample consisted of PBMCs, sequenced either directly or after in vitro stimulation (not recorded which). Source of these receptors: a human donor in good health (CMV status not recorded). Some clones in this sample may be carry-over from other donors' samples.

This chain connects TRBV3-1 to TRBJ1-5; D is unclear. Trimming pared 2 bases from V and 4 bases from J, leaving 15 bases between. The CDR3 runs 16 residues. CDR1 is LGHDT and CDR2 is YNNKEL in the germline V gene (reference sequence). The chain's CDR3 is CASSQSAAALNQPQHF. In DNA, the CDR3 is TGTGCCAGCAGCCAATCAGCGGCCGCCCTAAATCAGCCCCAGCATTTT.

The rearrangement joins TRBV19 to TRBJ2-7, with 10 bases aligning to TRBD1. CDR3 length: 14 amino acids. Losses at the gene ends were 6 bases for V and 4 bases for J; bases not matched to a gene: 6. CDR1 is LNHDA, CDR2 SQIVND, per germline (reference sequence). The CDR3: CASRPGTGDYEQYF. The CDR3 region has the DNA TGTGCCAGTAGGCCCGGGACAGGGGATTACGAGCAGTACTTC.

Note on this clonotype: Compared with germline, one end of the junction differs, possibly owing to a read error. V is TRBV3-1 and J is TRBJ1-3; D is ambiguous. The CDR3 has 12 residues. CDR1 and CDR2 (germline): LGHDT, YNNKEL (reference sequence). CDR3 sequence (DNA): TGTGCCAGCAGCCAAGAAGCCCAACGCGCACATTTT. This codes for CASSQEAQRAHF.

The DNA of the CDR3 is TGTGCCAGCCGGTCCCTAGTTAGAGATACGCAGTATTTT. As protein: CASRSLVRDTQYF. V gene TRBV27 combines with J gene TRBJ2-3; D is ambiguous. Trimming shortened V by 8 bases and J by 5 bases, and 14 bases separated the two germline ends. This CDR3 region has 13 residues. Per germline, CDR1 MNHEY and CDR2 SMNVEV (reference sequence).

The gene calls are TRBV19 and TRBJ2-4; D is perhaps TRBD2 (6 bases). V was clipped by 10 bases and J by 2 bases, with 15 bases between them. Looked up from germline, CDR1 is LNHDA and CDR2 is SQIVND (reference sequence). The CDR3 length is 14 residues. In nucleotides, the CDR3 is TGTGCCACCCGGAGGGTCGGGACCAAAAACATTCAGTACTTC. Its translation: CATRRVGTKNIQYF.